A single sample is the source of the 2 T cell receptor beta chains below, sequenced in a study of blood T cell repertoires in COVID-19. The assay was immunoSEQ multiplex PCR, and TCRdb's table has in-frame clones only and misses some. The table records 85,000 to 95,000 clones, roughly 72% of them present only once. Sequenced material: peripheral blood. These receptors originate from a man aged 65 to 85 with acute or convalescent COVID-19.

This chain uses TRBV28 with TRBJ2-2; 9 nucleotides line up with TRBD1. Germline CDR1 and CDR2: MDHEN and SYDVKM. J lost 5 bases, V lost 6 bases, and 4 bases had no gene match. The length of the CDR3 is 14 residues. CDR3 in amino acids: CASRTGGKTGELFF. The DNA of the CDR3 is TGTGCCAGCAGGACAGGGGGGAAGACCGGGGAGCTGTTTTTT.

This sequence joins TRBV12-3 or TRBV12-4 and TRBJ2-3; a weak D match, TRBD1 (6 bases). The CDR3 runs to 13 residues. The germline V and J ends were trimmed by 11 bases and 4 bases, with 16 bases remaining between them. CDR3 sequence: CAGKMGAADTQYF. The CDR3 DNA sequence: TGTGCCGGCAAGATGGGGGCAGCAGATACGCAGTATTTT.